Following are 28 T cell receptor beta chains from one sample sequenced in a study of blood T cell repertoires in COVID-19. The assay was immunoSEQ multiplex PCR, and TCRdb's table has in-frame clones only and misses some. Found here are roughly 200,000 clones, approximately 87% of them singletons; the top ten hold 0.7% to 0.9%. The sample comprised peripheral blood. These receptors originate from a woman between 18 and 29 years old who had recovered from COVID-19.

The rearrangement links TRBV5-5 to TRBJ2-7; TRBD1 aligns across 9 bases. CDR1 is SGHKS and CDR2 is YYEKEE in the germline V gene (reference sequence). V was clipped by 1 base and J by 2 bases; unmatched bases: 4. The CDR3 contains 15 residues. CDR3 residues: CASSLTGQGPYEQYF. The DNA of the CDR3 is TGTGCCAGCAGCTTGACGGGACAGGGCCCCTACGAGCAGTACTTC.

The chain uses TRBV7-9 and TRBJ2-7, with 9 bases aligning to TRBD2. Germline CDR1 and CDR2: SEHNR and FQNEAQ (reference sequence). V lost 5 bases to trimming and J lost 7 bases; unmatched junction nucleotides: 3. The CDR3 consists of 12 residues. CDR3 protein: CASSLSGSEQYV. CDR3 nucleotides: TGTGCCAGCAGCCTTAGCGGGAGTGAGCAGTACGTC.

The chain has TRBV15 and TRBJ1-5, with D perhaps TRBD1 (5 bases). Germline assignment: CDR1 LNHNV and CDR2 YYDKDF (reference sequence). This CDR3 region has 15 residues. The V gene lost 5 bases and the J gene lost 5 bases, with 16 bases spanning the gap. This CDR3 is CATSPPNRQDQPQHF. The DNA of the CDR3 is TGTGCCACCAGCCCACCGAACAGGCAGGATCAGCCCCAGCATTTT.

The V call is TRBV27, the J call TRBJ2-5, with TRBD1 matching over 8 bases. This CDR3 region has 14 residues. Germline trimming cut 4 bases from V and 5 bases from J; bases unmatched to any gene: 6. Germline values: CDR1 MNHEY, CDR2 SMNVEV (reference sequence). CDR3 protein: CASSSQGAGETQYF. DNA for the CDR3: TGTGCCAGCAGTTCCCAGGGGGCCGGGGAGACCCAGTACTTC.

V gene TRBV12-3 or TRBV12-4 combines with J gene TRBJ2-7; no definite D call. V gave up 6 bases and J gave up 2 bases, with 11 bases separating them. This CDR3 comprises 13 residues. The CDR3 reads CASSRSYPYEQYF. The CDR3 DNA is TGTGCCAGCAGCAGATCATATCCCTACGAGCAGTACTTC.

This chain connects TRBV5-1 to TRBJ1-2; the D is unclear. Germline CDR1 and CDR2: SGHRS and YFSETQ. With 0 bases removed from V and 4 bases from J, the gap between germline ends came to 7 bases. The CDR3 spans 13 residues. The CDR3: CASSLDNTYGYTF. CDR3 nucleotide sequence: TGCGCCAGCAGCTTGGACAACACCTATGGCTACACCTTC.

The chain joins TRBV27 to TRBJ1-5; D call uncertain. This CDR3 region has 14 residues. V gave up 3 bases and J gave up 0 bases, with 6 bases separating them. Germline CDR1 and CDR2: MNHEY and SMNVEV (reference sequence). CDR3 sequence reads: CASSLISSNQPQHF. The CDR3 coding sequence is TGTGCCAGCAGTTTGATTAGTAGCAATCAGCCCCAGCATTTT.

The chain is built from TRBV10-3 and TRBJ1-5, with 7 bases that match TRBD1. Germline CDR1 reads ENHRY; CDR2 reads SYGVKD. V was pared by 2 bases and J by 3 bases, with 7 bases of the junction left unmatched. This CDR3 has 16 amino acids. CDR3 residues: CAISEPKTGNNQPQHF. As DNA, the CDR3 is TGTGCCATCAGTGAGCCGAAGACAGGGAACAATCAGCCCCAGCATTTT.

V is TRBV11-3 and J is TRBJ2-1; the D gene is possibly TRBD1 (5 bases). The CDR3 length is 14 residues. CDR1 and CDR2 (germline): SGHNT, YENEEA. Trimming took off 2 bases at V and 5 bases at J, with 10 bases between the two ends. CDR3 region: CASSLLGRDNEQFF. CDR3 bases: TGTGCCAGCAGCTTATTGGGCAGGGACAATGAGCAGTTCTTC.

V usage is TRBV5-4 and J usage is TRBJ2-7; the match to TRBD1 covers 7 bases. The CDR3 is 17 residues long. Germline CDR1 reads SGHNT; CDR2 reads YYREEE (reference sequence). The junction had 13 bases not matched to a gene; V was cut back by 3 bases and J by 1 base. The CDR3 is CASSYHAADRRSYEQYV. CDR3 coding DNA: TGTGCCAGCAGCTACCATGCTGCGGACAGGAGGTCCTACGAGCAGTACGTC.

CDR3 amino acids: CASSRRGGTNEKLFF. The CDR3 DNA reads TGTGCCAGTAGTCGAAGGGGGGGTACTAATGAAAAACTGTTTTTT. The gene calls are TRBV19 and TRBJ1-4; possibly TRBD1 for D (6 bases). Between the trimmed V and J ends, which lost 5 bases and 2 bases, there was a span of 12 bases. The CDR3 covers 15 residues. Looked up from germline, CDR1 is LNHDA and CDR2 is SQIVND (reference sequence).

This sequence joins TRBV7-2 and TRBJ1-6; TRBD1 might be the D (5 bases). Germline V CDR1 and CDR2: SGHTA, FQGNSA. Trimming removed 0 bases from V and 6 bases from J, with 9 bases in between. This CDR3 is built from 15 residues. CDR3 protein: CASSLAGGSNSPLHF. The CDR3 coding sequence is TGTGCCAGCAGCTTAGCGGGGGGTTCTAATTCACCCCTCCACTTT. Combining the CDR3 with reference TRBV7-2 and TRBJ1-6 gives the whole variable domain GAGVSQSPSNKVTEKGKDVELRCDPISGHTALYWYRQSLGQGLEFLIYFQGNSAPDKSGLPSDRFSAERTGGSVSTLTIQRTQQEDSAVYLCASSLAGGSNSPLHFGNGTRLTVT.

This clone was seen only once. In nucleotides, the CDR3 is TGTGCCAGCAGCTCGCAGGCTAGCGGGGTCGGTGAGCAGTTCTTC. As protein: CASSSQASGVGEQFF. This rearrangement joins TRBV7-3 to TRBJ2-1, with TRBD2 matching over 9 bases. The trim removed 4 bases at V and 9 bases at J, leaving 10 bases unmatched. Germline CDR1 SGHTA, CDR2 FQGTGA. CDR3 length: 15 amino acids.

The V call is TRBV19, the J call TRBJ1-6; D is perhaps TRBD1 (6 bases). Trimming stripped 3 bases from V and 6 bases from J, with 12 bases between. Germline V gene sequence: CDR1 LNHDA, CDR2 SQIVND (reference sequence). The CDR3 has 15 amino acids. In DNA form, the CDR3 reads TGTGCCAGTAGTATTTCGGTACAGGGTAATTCACCCCTCCACTTT. It encodes CASSISVQGNSPLHF.

The V and J genes are TRBV9 and TRBJ1-1; 9 bases agree with TRBD1. V shed 2 bases, J shed 4 bases, and the junction held 12 bases outside the gene matches. CDR1 is SGDLS and CDR2 is YYNGEE in the germline V gene. The CDR3 is 17 amino acids. The CDR3 DNA sequence: TGTGCCAGCAGCGTCGAACCGGGACAGGGTCTGGGCACTGAAGCTTTCTTT. Its translation is CASSVEPGQGLGTEAFF.

The chain joins TRBV10-3 to TRBJ1-2; no clear D gene. V was clipped by 2 bases and J by 4 bases, with 20 bases between them. CDR1 and CDR2 (germline): ENHRY, SYGVKD. CDR3 length: 17 residues. The CDR3 region is CAISEKVETPRRYGYTF. The CDR3 bases are TGTGCCATCAGTGAGAAGGTAGAGACCCCTAGGCGCTATGGCTACACCTTC.

This chain uses TRBV7-9 with TRBJ2-1; 7 bases fit TRBD2. This CDR3 comprises 14 residues. In germline, CDR1 is SEHNR, CDR2 FQNEAQ (reference sequence). The ends lost 11 bases at V and 0 bases at J; junction bases unmatched: 7. Here the CDR3 DNA reads TGTGCCCCCTACCTAGCGGCCTCCTACAATGAGCAGTTCTTC. Residues: CAPYLAASYNEQFF.

This clone appeared a single time. The CDR3 loop reads CATSDLSFGGTDTQYF. The CDR3 DNA is TGTGCCACCAGTGATTTGTCCTTCGGGGGCACAGATACGCAGTATTTT. The chain couples TRBV24-1 to TRBJ2-3; D may be TRBD2 (5 bases). V gave up 0 bases and J gave up 1 base, with 10 bases separating them. Germline CDR1 KGHDR, CDR2 SFDVKD. CDR3 length equals 16 residues.

On this clone: Because the CDR3's place on the DNA is in doubt, the DNA is left out and the CDR3 is given as listed by TCRdb. CDR3 region: CASSVGSGTTTATF. The V gene is TRBV9, the J gene TRBJ1-2. Per the germline V gene, CDR1 is SGDLS and CDR2 is YYNGEE. Both ends counted, the CDR3 spans 14 residues.

The chain employs TRBV5-8 and TRBJ2-2; tentatively, D is TRBD1 (5 bases). CDR1 SGHTS and CDR2 YDEGEE come from the germline V gene. V dropped 0 bases and J dropped 3 bases, with 18 bases sitting between them. The CDR3 is 18 amino acids. CDR3 amino acids: CASSLGFLGRVYTGELFF. As DNA, the CDR3 is TGTGCCAGCAGCTTGGGTTTCCTAGGCAGGGTGTACACCGGGGAGCTGTTTTTT.

The genes are TRBV18 and TRBJ1-1; tentative D call: TRBD1 (5 bases). V was clipped by 2 bases and J by 2 bases, with 9 bases between them. The CDR3 has 14 residues. CDR1 KGHSH and CDR2 LQKENI come from the germline V gene. The CDR3 bases are TGTGCCAGCTCACCAGGGGCAGGAAACACTGAAGCTTTCTTT. It translates to CASSPGAGNTEAFF.

The chain couples TRBV9 to TRBJ2-2; TRBD1 agrees at 7 bases. The CDR3 loop spans 15 amino acids. The V gene's germline CDR1 is SGDLS and CDR2 YYNGEE. J was trimmed by 1 base and V by 4 bases; bases with no gene match: 4. The CDR3 protein is CASSPRTGNTGELFF. The DNA for the CDR3 is TGTGCCAGCAGCCCACGGACAGGGAACACCGGGGAGCTGTTTTTT.

The rearrangement links TRBV28 to TRBJ2-1; 11 nucleotides agree with TRBD2. V dropped 3 bases and J dropped 4; count of bases not matched to a gene: 5. The CDR3 consists of 16 residues. Germline CDR1 reads MDHEN; CDR2 reads SYDVKM. The chain's CDR3 is CASSLPLAGVYNEQFF. Here the CDR3 DNA reads TGTGCCAGCAGTTTGCCACTAGCGGGAGTTTACAATGAGCAGTTCTTC.

The gene calls are TRBV2 and TRBJ2-4, with D perhaps matching TRBD1 (5 bases). V shed 6 bases and J shed 10 bases, with 10 bases lying between them. There are 11 residues in the CDR3. The germline V gene encodes CDR1 SNHLY and CDR2 FYNNEI. The CDR3 sequence: CASRFTGIQYF. CDR3 DNA sequence: TGTGCCAGCAGGTTTACAGGTATTCAGTACTTC.

The chain links TRBV10-3 to TRBJ2-5; D possibly corresponds to TRBD1 (6 bases). V was trimmed by 6 bases and J by 1 base, leaving 9 bases between them. The CDR3 is 13 residues long. CDR1 is ENHRY and CDR2 is SYGVKD in the germline V gene. This CDR3 reads CAISGTIQETQYF. CDR3 nucleotides: TGTGCCATCAGCGGGACAATCCAAGAGACCCAGTACTTC.

CDR3 DNA sequence: TGTGCCAGCAGCTTAGACAGCTCCTACGAGCAGTACTTC. It specifies CASSLDSSYEQYF. The chain combines TRBV7-6 with TRBJ2-7; D is unclear. The CDR3 spans 13 residues. In germline, CDR1 is SGHVS, CDR2 FNYEAQ. Trimming shortened V by 1 base and J by 0 bases, and 4 bases separated the two germline ends.

The gene calls are TRBV5-1 and TRBJ1-5; D perhaps matches TRBD1 (6 bases). CDR1 and CDR2 (germline): SGHRS, YFSETQ. V lost 4 bases and J 7 bases, leaving 15 bases between the germline ends. The CDR3 has 14 amino acids. Here the CDR3 DNA reads TGCGCCAGCAGCGACCAAGGGGGGGCGCAGCCCCAGCATTTT. This sequence encodes CASSDQGGAQPQHF.

The chain links TRBV10-3 to TRBJ1-1, with 7 bases that match TRBD1. The junction had 14 bases not matched to a gene; V was cut back by 6 bases and J by 1 base. CDR1 is ENHRY, CDR2 SYGVKD, per germline. The CDR3 sequence is 17 residues long. CDR3 in amino acids: CAIRNRDSRFWNTEAFF. In DNA form, the CDR3 reads TGTGCCATCAGAAACCGGGACAGCCGCTTTTGGAACACTGAAGCTTTCTTT.